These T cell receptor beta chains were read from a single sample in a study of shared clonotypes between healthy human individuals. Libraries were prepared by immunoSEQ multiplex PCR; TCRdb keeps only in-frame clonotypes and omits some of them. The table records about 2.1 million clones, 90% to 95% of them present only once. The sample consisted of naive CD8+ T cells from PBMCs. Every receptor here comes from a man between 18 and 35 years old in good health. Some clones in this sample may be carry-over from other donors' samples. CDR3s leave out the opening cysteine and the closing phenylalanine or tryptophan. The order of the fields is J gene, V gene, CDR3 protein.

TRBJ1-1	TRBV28	ASSSLRGGEFNTEAF
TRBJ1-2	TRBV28	ASSPNPADRVGGGYT
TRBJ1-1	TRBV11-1	ASSLYRKTEAF
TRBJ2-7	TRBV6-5	ASTLCAWEY
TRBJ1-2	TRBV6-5	ASSHPGGEAYGYT
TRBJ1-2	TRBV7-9	ASSFSPTAHGYT
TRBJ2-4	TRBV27	ASSRTSQGLPIQY
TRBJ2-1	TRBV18	ASSYSGGVYNEQF
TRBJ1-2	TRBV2	ASSERQINYGYT
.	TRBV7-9	ASSPRLAGELGEQY
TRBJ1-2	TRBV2	ASSEVKRDRVYGYT
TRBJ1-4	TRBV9	ASRLDRSHNEKLF
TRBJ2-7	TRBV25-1	ASSDRGLAREQY
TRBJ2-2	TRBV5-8	ASSWGADNTGELF
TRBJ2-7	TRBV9	ASSVDWGSEQY
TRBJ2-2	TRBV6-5	ASTHGSAITGELF
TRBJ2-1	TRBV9	ASSAGLASYNEQF
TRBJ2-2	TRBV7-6	ASSGDRFTGELF
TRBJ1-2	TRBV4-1	ASSHTRDTYGYT
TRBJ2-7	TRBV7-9	ASSTGGPAGEQY
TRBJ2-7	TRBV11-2	ASSQDRSLVPSFSYEQY
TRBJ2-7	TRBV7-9	ASSPVGGIEQY
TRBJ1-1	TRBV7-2	ASSLVLSTEAF
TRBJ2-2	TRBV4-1	ASSPWTSGSTGGELF
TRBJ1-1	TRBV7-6	ASSLDPNTEAF
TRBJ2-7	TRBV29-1	SVEDPPGREGPYEQY
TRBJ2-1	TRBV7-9	ASSLIRLAGFHEQF
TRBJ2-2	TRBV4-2	ASSQGEGEPHTGELF
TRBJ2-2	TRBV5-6	ASRGAGELF
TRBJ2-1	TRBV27	ASSLQGAAEQF
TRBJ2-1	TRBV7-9	ASSLPREGHEQF
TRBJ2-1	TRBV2	AEQVGLFNEQF
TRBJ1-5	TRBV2	ASSLDRADPRGNQPQH
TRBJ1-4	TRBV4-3	ASSQDWTLFKDRDEKLF
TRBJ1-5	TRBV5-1	ASSDGQGNNQPQH
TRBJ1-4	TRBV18	ASSLDRTNEKLF
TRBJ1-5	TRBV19	ASSPLSPGVSNQPQH
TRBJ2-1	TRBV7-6	ASSGGGPYNEQF
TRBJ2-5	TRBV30	AWGGQGDQETQY
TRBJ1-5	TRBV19	ASRMGTGNQPQH
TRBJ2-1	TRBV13	ASSFSSGQYNEQF
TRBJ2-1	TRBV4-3	ASSRVAGNEQF
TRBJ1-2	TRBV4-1	ASSPLQGADYGYT
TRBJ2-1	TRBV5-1	ASSSYRAYNEQF
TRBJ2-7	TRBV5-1	ASSLVLAASYEQY
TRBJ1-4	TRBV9	ASSAQGVRGNEKLF
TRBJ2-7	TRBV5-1	ASSLEGPSGSSYEQY
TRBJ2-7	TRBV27	ASSPSTGTRSYEQY